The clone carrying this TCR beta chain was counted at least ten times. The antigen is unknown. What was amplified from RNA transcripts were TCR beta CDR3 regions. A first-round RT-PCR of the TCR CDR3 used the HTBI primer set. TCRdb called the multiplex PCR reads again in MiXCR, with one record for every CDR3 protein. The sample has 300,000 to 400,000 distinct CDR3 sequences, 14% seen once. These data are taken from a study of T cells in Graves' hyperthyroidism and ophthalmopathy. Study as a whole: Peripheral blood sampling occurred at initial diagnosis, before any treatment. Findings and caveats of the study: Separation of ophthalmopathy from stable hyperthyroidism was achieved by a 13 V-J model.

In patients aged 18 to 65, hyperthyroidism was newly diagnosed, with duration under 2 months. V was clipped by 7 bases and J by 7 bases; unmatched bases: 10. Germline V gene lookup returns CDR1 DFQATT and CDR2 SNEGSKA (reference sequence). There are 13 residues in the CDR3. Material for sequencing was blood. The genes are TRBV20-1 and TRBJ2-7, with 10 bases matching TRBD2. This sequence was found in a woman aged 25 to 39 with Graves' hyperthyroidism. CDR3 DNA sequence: TGCAGTGTGAGGGCTAGCGGGAGCCAAGAGCAGTACTTC. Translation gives CSVRASGSQEQYF.